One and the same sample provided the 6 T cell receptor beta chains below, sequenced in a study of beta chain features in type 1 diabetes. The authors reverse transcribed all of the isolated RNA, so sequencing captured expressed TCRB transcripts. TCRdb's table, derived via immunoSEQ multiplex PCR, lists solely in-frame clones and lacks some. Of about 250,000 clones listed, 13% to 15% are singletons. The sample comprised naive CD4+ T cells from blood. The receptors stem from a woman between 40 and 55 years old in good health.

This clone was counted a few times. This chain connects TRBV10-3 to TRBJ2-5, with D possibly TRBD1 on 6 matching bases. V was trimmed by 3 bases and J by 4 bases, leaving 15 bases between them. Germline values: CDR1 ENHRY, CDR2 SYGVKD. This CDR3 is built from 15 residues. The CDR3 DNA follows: TGTGCCATCAGTGACAGGGGTGGACTGATAGAGACCCAGTACTTC. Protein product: CAISDRGGLIETQYF.

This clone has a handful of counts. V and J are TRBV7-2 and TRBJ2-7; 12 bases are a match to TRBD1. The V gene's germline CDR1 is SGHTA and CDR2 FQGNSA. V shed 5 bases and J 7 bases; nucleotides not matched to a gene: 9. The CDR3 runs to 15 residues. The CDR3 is CASSLLRDRGQEQYF. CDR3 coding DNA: TGTGCCAGCAGCCTCCTCCGGGACAGGGGGCAAGAGCAGTACTTC.

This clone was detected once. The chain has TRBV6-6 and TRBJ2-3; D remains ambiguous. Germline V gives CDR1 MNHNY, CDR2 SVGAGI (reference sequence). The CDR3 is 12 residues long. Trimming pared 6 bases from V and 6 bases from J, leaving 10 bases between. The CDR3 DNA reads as TGTGCCAGCAGCGATAGAGCGGATACGCAGTATTTT. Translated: CASSDRADTQYF.

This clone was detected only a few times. CDR3 sequence reads: CASSQPLKSRNTEAFF. CDR3 in DNA: TGCGCCAGCAGCCAACCGCTAAAAAGCCGGAACACTGAAGCTTTCTTT. The chain has TRBV4-1 and TRBJ1-1; no clear D gene. The length of the CDR3 is 16 residues. With 2 bases removed from V and 1 base from J, the gap between germline ends came to 14 bases. Germline V CDR1 and CDR2: MGHRA, YSYEKL.

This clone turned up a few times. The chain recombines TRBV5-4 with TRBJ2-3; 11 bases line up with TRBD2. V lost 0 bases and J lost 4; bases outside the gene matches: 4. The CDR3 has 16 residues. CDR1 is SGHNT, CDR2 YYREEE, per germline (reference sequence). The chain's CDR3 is CASSLVAGGLADTQYF. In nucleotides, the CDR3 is TGTGCCAGCAGCTTGGTAGCGGGGGGGCTGGCAGATACGCAGTATTTT.

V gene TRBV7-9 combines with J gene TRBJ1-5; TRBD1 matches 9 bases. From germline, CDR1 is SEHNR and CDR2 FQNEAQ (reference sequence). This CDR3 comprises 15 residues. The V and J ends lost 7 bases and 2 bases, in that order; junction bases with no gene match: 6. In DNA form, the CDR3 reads TGTGCCAGCACCCCCTGGACAGGGGGCAATCAGCCCCAGCATTTT. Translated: CASTPWTGGNQPQHF.